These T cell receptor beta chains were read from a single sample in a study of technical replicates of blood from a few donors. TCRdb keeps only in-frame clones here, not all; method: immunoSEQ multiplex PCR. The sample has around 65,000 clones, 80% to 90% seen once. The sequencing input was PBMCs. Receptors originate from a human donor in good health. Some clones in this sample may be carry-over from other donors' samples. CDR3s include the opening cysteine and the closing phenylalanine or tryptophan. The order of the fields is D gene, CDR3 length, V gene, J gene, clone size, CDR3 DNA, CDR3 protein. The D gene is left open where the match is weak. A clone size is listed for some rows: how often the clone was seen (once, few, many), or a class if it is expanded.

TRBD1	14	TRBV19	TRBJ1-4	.	TGTGCCTGTGGGGCCCAGGGGGCAAATGAAAAACTGTTTTTT	CACGAQGANEKLFF
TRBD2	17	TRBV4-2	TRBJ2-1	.	TGTGCCAGCAGCCAGGAACACTTTAGCGGGGGGTCGGTTGAGCAGTTCTTC	CASSQEHFSGGSVEQFF
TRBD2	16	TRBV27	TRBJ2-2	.	TGTGCCAGCAGTTTATGGCGGGGGTCGAACACCGGGGAGCTGTTTTTT	CASSLWRGSNTGELFF
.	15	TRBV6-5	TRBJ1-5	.	TGTGCCAGCAGTTACTCTTATGACACAAATCAGCCCCAGCATTTT	CASSYSYDTNQPQHF
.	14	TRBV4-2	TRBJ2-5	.	TGTGCCAGCAGCCAGGAAGACAGTTTTGGGACCCAGTACTTC	CASSQEDSFGTQYF
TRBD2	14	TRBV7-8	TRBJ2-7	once	TGTGCCAGCCAAACTAGCGGAGGACCCTACGAGCAGTACTTC	CASQTSGGPYEQYF
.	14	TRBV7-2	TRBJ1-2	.	TGTGCCAGCAGCATCACTACAGGGACCTATGGCTACACCTTC	CASSITTGTYGYTF
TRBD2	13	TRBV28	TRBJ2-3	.	TGTGCCTCCTTAGCGGGGGGCTCAGATACGCAGTATTTT	CASLAGGSDTQYF
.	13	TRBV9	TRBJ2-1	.	TGTGCCAGCAGCGTAGCTTCGGGGAATGAGCAGTTCTTC	CASSVASGNEQFF
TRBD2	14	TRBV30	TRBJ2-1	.	TGTGCCTGGGCAACTAGCGGCAGAAACAATGAGCAGTTCTTC	CAWATSGRNNEQFF
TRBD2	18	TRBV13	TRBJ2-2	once	TGTGCCAGCAGCTCATTTAAATCTAGCGGAGCGAACACCGGGGAGCTGTTTTTT	CASSSFKSSGANTGELFF
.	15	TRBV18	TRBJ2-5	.	TGTGCCAGCTCATCTGTGGCGGGGGCAGGGGAGACCCAGTACTTC	CASSSVAGAGETQYF
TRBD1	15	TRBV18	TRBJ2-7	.	TGTGCCAGCTCACCCTCGACAGGGGTGGGCCACGAGCAGTACTTC	CASSPSTGVGHEQYF
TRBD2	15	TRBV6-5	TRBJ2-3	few	TGTGCCAGCAGCCGGACTAGCGGAAGCACAGATACGCAGTATTTT	CASSRTSGSTDTQYF
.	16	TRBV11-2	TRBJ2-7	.	TGTGCCAGCAGCTTAGAGGGCTGGAGGGCCCTTGGGGAGCAGTACTTC	CASSLEGWRALGEQYF
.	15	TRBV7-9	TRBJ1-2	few	TGTGCCAGCAGCCCTTGGACAGCGAGTAACTATGGCTACACCTTC	CASSPWTASNYGYTF
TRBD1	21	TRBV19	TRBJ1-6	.	TGTGCCAGTAGTAATCGTTTTGGACAGGGGAAGGTTGGGTCCTATAATTCACCCCTCCACTTT	CASSNRFGQGKVGSYNSPLHF
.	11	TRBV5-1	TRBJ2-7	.	TGCGCGGGGGCGAAGTCCTACGAGCAGTACTTC	CAGAKSYEQYF
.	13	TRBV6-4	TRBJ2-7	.	TGTGCCACCCTGTGGGGCTGCTCCTACGAGCAGTACTTC	CATLWGCSYEQYF
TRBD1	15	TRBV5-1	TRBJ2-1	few	TGCGCCAGCAGCTTGGAAGGGGGCGAATACAATGAGCAGTTCTTC	CASSLEGGEYNEQFF
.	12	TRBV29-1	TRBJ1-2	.	TGCAGCGTAACACAGGGTAACTATGGCTACACCTTC	CSVTQGNYGYTF
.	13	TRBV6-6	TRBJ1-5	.	TGTGCCAGCACAGGGGTAAGCAATCAGCCCCAGCATTTT	CASTGVSNQPQHF
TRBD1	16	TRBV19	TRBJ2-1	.	TGTGCCAGTAGTATAGTGCGGCAGGGGGCGAGGAATGAGCAGTTCTTC	CASSIVRQGARNEQFF
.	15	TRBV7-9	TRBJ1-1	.	TGTGCCAGCAGCTTACCCACTTCGGGTAGTAATGAAGCTTTCTTT	CASSLPTSGSNEAFF
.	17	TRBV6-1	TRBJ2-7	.	TGTGCCAGCAGTGTTATACGGTCTGGCAGGAACCCGTACGAGCAGTACTTC	CASSVIRSGRNPYEQYF
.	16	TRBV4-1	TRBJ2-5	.	TGCGCCAGCAGCCAGGGGCAGGGCCCCGTAAGGGAGACCCAGTACTTC	CASSQGQGPVRETQYF
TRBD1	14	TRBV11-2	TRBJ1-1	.	TGTGCCAGCAGCTTGGGGACAGGAAACACTGAAGCTTTCTTT	CASSLGTGNTEAFF
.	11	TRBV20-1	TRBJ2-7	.	TGCAGTGCTAGAGATTCGGTCGAGCAGTACTTC	CSARDSVEQYF
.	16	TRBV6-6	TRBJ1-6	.	TGTGCCAGCACCTCGCCTCAGCAGGGTTATAATTCACCCCTCCACTTT	CASTSPQQGYNSPLHF
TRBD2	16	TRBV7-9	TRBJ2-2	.	TGTGCCAGCAGCTTAGGACTAGCGGACCTCACCGGGGAGCTGTTTTTT	CASSLGLADLTGELFF
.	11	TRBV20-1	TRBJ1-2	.	TGCAGTGCAAGTCAGGGTAAAGGCTACACCTTC	CSASQGKGYTF
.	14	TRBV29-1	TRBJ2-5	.	TGCAGCGTTGAAGATCAGGTAAACCGAGAGACCCAGTACTTC	CSVEDQVNRETQYF
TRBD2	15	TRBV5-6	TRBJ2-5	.	TGTGCCAGCAGCGAAGCGGGGGTATACCAAGAGACCCAGTACTTC	CASSEAGVYQETQYF
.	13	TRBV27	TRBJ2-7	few	TGTGCCAGCGCGATCGACAGGTTCTACGAGCAGTACTTC	CASAIDRFYEQYF
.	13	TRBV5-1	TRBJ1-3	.	TGCGCCAGCAGGCCGGACAACGGAAACACCATATATTTT	CASRPDNGNTIYF
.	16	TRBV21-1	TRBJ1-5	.	TGTGCCAGCAGCATGATGCCCGGGACAGGGGATCAGCCCCAGCATTTT	CASSMMPGTGDQPQHF
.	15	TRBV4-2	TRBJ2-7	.	TGTGCCAGCAGCCAACAAGGAGGGGACTTTTACGAGCAGTACTTC	CASSQQGGDFYEQYF
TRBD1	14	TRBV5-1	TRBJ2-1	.	TGCGCCAGCAGCTTACAGGGGTCCTACAATGAGCAGTTCTTC	CASSLQGSYNEQFF
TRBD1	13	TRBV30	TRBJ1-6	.	TGTGCCTGGAGCGGGGACAGGCATTCACCCCTCCACTTT	CAWSGDRHSPLHF
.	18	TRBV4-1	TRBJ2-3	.	TGCGCCAGCAGCCAAGACCTCCTGGGGGGGGGCCGATCAGATACGCAGTATTTT	CASSQDLLGGGRSDTQYF
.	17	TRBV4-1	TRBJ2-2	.	TGCGCCAGCAGCCAAGATCTGACTGGGTCGGGCACCGGGGAGCTGTTTTTT	CASSQDLTGSGTGELFF
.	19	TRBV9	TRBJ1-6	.	TGTGCCAGCAGCGCCCGCCCGTTGGGGAGGAGCTCCTATAATTCACCCCTCCACTTT	CASSARPLGRSSYNSPLHF
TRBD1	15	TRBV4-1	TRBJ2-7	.	TGCGCCAGCAGTTTATCCGGGACAGCACCCTACGAGCAGTACTTC	CASSLSGTAPYEQYF
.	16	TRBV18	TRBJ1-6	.	TGTGCCAGCTCACCGGCGACAGAGCCCGCTCGAGGACCCCTCCACTTT	CASSPATEPARGPLHF
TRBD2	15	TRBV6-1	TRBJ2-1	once	TGTGCCAGCAGCGCCACCGGGACTAGCGGGAGAGGGCCGCTCTTC	CASSATGTSGRGPLF
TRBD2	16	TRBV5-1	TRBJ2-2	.	TGCGCCAGCAGTCACTTCCGGGGGGGTAACACCGGGGAGCTGTTTTTT	CASSHFRGGNTGELFF
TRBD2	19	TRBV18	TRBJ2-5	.	TGTGCCAGCTCACGCCTCCACGTCCTAGCGGGGGGGCGCGAAGAGACCCAGTACTTC	CASSRLHVLAGGREETQYF
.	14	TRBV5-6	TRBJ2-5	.	TGTGCCAGCAGCCATTGGGGCTACCAAGAGACCCAGTACTTC	CASSHWGYQETQYF
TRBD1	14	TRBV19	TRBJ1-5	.	TGTGCCAGTAGTACACAGGGGGGGAATCAGCCCCAGCATTTT	CASSTQGGNQPQHF
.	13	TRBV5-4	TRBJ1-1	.	TGTGCCAGCAGCTTGGACAGACACACTGAAGCTTTCTTT	CASSLDRHTEAFF
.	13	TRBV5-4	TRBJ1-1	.	TGTGCCAGCAGCTCGAGTTGGAGCACTGAAGCTTTCTTT	CASSSSWSTEAFF
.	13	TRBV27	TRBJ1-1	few	TGTGCCAGCAGTCTACAGTGGAATGATGAAGCTTTCTTT	CASSLQWNDEAFF
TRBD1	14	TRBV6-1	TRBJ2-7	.	TGTGCCAGCAGTGACCCGACAGGGACCTACGAGCAGTACTTC	CASSDPTGTYEQYF
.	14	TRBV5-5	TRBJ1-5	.	TGTGCCAGCAGCCTACAGGGAACTCATCAGCCCCAGCATTTT	CASSLQGTHQPQHF
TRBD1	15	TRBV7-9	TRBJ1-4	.	TGTGCCAGCAGCCCAGGACAGGGGACTAATGAAAAACTGTTTTTT	CASSPGQGTNEKLFF
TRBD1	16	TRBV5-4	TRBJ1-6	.	TGTGCCAGCAGCTTACGACAGGGGGCAGGTTATTCACCCCTCCACTTT	CASSLRQGAGYSPLHF
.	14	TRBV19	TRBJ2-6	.	TGTGCCAGTAGTACTCGGTCTGGGGCCAACGTCCTGACTTTC	CASSTRSGANVLTF
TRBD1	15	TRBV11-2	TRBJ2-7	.	TGTGCCAGCAGCCCTGACAGGGCTTTTTTTTACGAGCAGTACTTC	CASSPDRAFFYEQYF
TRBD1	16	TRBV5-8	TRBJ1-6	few	TGTGCCAGCAGCCCTACGAGGAGGGGGCTGAATTCACCCCTCCACTTT	CASSPTRRGLNSPLHF